These 30 T cell receptor beta chains originate from one sample sequenced in a study of control samples from healthy donors and cancer patients. Profiling relied on immunoSEQ multiplex PCR, and the TCRdb table lists in-frame clones only, not all of them. The table includes 100,000 to 150,000 clones, approximately 87% detected once. Input material: blood. Receptors were obtained from a man between 25 and 39 years old in good health.

The rearrangement joins TRBV30 to TRBJ1-1; TRBD1 agrees at 7 bases. J gave up 6 bases and V 0 bases, and 4 bases lay outside the gene matches. Germline V CDR1 and CDR2: GTSNPN, SVGIG (reference sequence). The CDR3 consists of 13 residues. As DNA, the CDR3 is TGTGCCTGGAGTGTACAGGGGAGTTCTGAAGCTTTCTTT. This translates into CAWSVQGSSEAFF.

This chain links TRBV5-1 with TRBJ2-5; 8 bases fit TRBD2. Germline assignment: CDR1 SGHRS and CDR2 YFSETQ. After removal of 0 bases from V and 2 bases from J, the junction contained 6 bases not matched to a gene. This CDR3 comprises 16 residues. CDR3 nucleotides: TGCGCCAGCAGCTTGGCTACTAGCGGACCGCAAGAGACCCAGTACTTC. This encodes CASSLATSGPQETQYF.

The V gene is TRBV6-5, the J gene TRBJ1-2; 7 bases are a match to TRBD1. The V segment lost 0 bases and the J segment 3 bases; nucleotides outside the gene matches: 7. Germline-derived CDR1 and CDR2 are MNHEY and SVGAGI. The CDR3 sequence is 16 residues long. The chain's CDR3 is CASSYSLEGADYGYTF. Here the CDR3 DNA reads TGTGCCAGCAGTTACTCCCTGGAGGGGGCGGACTATGGCTACACCTTC.

The gene calls are TRBV5-1 and TRBJ1-1; D gene uncertain. Germline lookup yields CDR1 SGHRS and CDR2 YFSETQ. The CDR3 length is 15 residues. V was clipped by 4 bases and J by 3 bases, with 16 bases between them. In nucleotides, the CDR3 is TGCGCCAGCAGCACCGGCAGACCGAGGGACACTGAAGCTTTCTTT. Translating gives CASSTGRPRDTEAFF.

Remarks on this clone: One end of the junction does not line up with germline, which may come from a read error. The rearrangement joins TRBV18 to TRBJ2-7, with TRBD1 matching over 11 bases. The CDR3 runs 15 residues. From germline, CDR1 is KGHSH and CDR2 LQKENI. Written as DNA, the CDR3 is TGTGCCAGCTCATCACCGGGACAGGGGGTATACGAGCAGTACTTC. Its protein product is CASSSPGQGVYEQYF.

The chain joins TRBV19 to TRBJ1-1; possible D gene TRBD1, 6 bases. The CDR3 loop spans 14 amino acids. Trimming pared 2 bases from V and 5 bases from J, leaving 12 bases between. The germline V gene encodes CDR1 LNHDA and CDR2 SQIVND (reference sequence). CDR3 sequence reads: CASSITRGKTEAFF. The DNA of the CDR3 is TGTGCCAGTAGTATAACGAGGGGGAAGACTGAAGCTTTCTTT.

The genes are TRBV19 and TRBJ1-3; possible D gene TRBD1, 5 bases. The CDR3 has 17 amino acids. From germline, CDR1 is LNHDA and CDR2 SQIVND (reference sequence). Trimming cost V 7 bases and J 2 bases, with 21 bases left between them. CDR3 in DNA: TGTGCCAGTACCAACTTCCTTTCAGGGTTTGCTGGAAACACCATATATTTT. This encodes CASTNFLSGFAGNTIYF.

The chain joins TRBV5-6 to TRBJ1-2, with 9 bases fitting TRBD1. In germline, CDR1 is SGHDT, CDR2 YYEEEE. The CDR3 is made up of 14 amino acids. The V and J ends lost 4 bases and 3 bases, in that order; junction bases with no gene match: 4. The CDR3 nucleotides read TGTGCCAGCAGCGGGGACAGGGCGGACTATGGCTACACCTTC. Residues: CASSGDRADYGYTF.

The V and J genes are TRBV29-1 and TRBJ2-3; D is possibly TRBD1 or TRBD2 (5 bases each). V was clipped by 5 bases and J by 6 bases, with 24 bases between them. The CDR3 loop spans 16 amino acids. Germline values: CDR1 SQVTM, CDR2 ANQGSEA. CDR3 loop: CSVQLAGALTTDTQYF. The DNA of the CDR3 is TGCAGCGTTCAATTAGCCGGGGCCTTAACGACTGATACGCAGTATTTT.

The chain couples TRBV2 to TRBJ2-5; 9 positions agree with TRBD1. The V segment lost 6 bases and the J segment 3 bases; nucleotides outside the gene matches: 14. CDR3 length: 17 residues. CDR1 and CDR2 (germline): SNHLY, FYNNEI. The CDR3 bases are TGTGCCAGCAGATTTCTTCCTGGACAGGGGAGCGAAGAGACCCAGTACTTC. It is translated as CASRFLPGQGSEETQYF.

This clone was seen only a few times. The gene calls are TRBV6-6 and TRBJ1-5; possible D gene TRBD1, 5 bases. V was trimmed by 5 bases and J by 5 bases, leaving 10 bases between them. The CDR3 runs 13 residues. Germline V gene lookup returns CDR1 MNHNY and CDR2 SVGAGI (reference sequence). This chain's CDR3 is CASSTQGDQPQHF. The CDR3 coding sequence is TGTGCCAGCAGTACCCAGGGTGATCAGCCCCAGCATTTT.

The rearrangement uses TRBV25-1 and TRBJ2-2; 11 nucleotides align to TRBD2. Trimming removed 8 bases from V and 1 base from J; junction bases left unmatched: 9. Germline loops: CDR1 MGHDK, CDR2 SYGVNS. This CDR3 region has 17 residues. CDR3 loop: CASSPTSGTLNTGELFF. DNA of the CDR3: TGTGCCAGCTCTCCGACTAGCGGGACCTTGAACACCGGGGAGCTGTTTTTT. Variable domain in full (rest from reference TRBV25-1 and TRBJ2-2): EADIYQTPRYLVIGTGKKITLECSQTMGHDKMYWYQQDPGMELHLIHYSYGVNSTEKGDLSSESTVSRIRTEHFPLTLESARPSHTSQYLCASSPTSGTLNTGELFFGEGSRLTVL.

This clone was seen a single time. The rearrangement uses TRBV6-5 and TRBJ1-1; 11 nucleotides agree with TRBD1. This CDR3 is built from 15 residues. Germline V lookup: CDR1 MNHEY, CDR2 SVGAGI. V gave up 6 bases and J gave up 5 bases; unmatched junction bases: 8. DNA for the CDR3: TGTGCCAGCAGATCCTCGGGACAGGGGGGGACTGAAGCTTTCTTT. Protein sequence: CASRSSGQGGTEAFF.

This clone turned up a few times. It is likely a read error, because the conserved phenylalanine at the end of the CDR3 is missing. The limits of the CDR3 on the DNA are not certain, so only TCRdb's listed CDR3 is given. The chain has TRBV2 and TRBJ1-1. Germline CDR1 SNHLY, CDR2 FYNNEI. A total of 8 residues make up the CDR3, ends included. The CDR3 is CASSEGGL.

V usage is TRBV11-3 and J usage is TRBJ1-3, with 8 bases lining up with TRBD1. Germline V lookup: CDR1 SGHNT, CDR2 YENEEA. J lost 7 bases, V lost 3 bases, and 5 bases had no gene match. CDR3 length equals 14 residues. The CDR3 loop is CASSLGQGANTIYF. CDR3 nucleotides: TGTGCCAGCAGCTTGGGGCAGGGGGCGAACACCATATATTTT. Combining the CDR3 with reference TRBV11-3 and TRBJ1-3 gives the whole variable domain EAGVVQSPRYKIIEKKQPVAFWCNPISGHNTLYWYLQNLGQGPELLIRYENEEAVDDSQLPKDRFSAERLKGVDSTLKIQPAELGDSAVYLCASSLGQGANTIYFGEGSWLTVV.

The chain's CDR3 is CASSVARESLSSGANVLTF. DNA for the CDR3: TGTGCCAGCAGCGTCGCGAGGGAGTCTCTCAGCTCTGGGGCCAACGTCCTGACTTTC. The chain is built from TRBV9 and TRBJ2-6; possible D gene TRBD2, 5 bases. Germline CDR1 SGDLS, CDR2 YYNGEE. The CDR3 is made up of 19 amino acids. Trimming shortened V by 2 bases and J by 0 bases, and 18 bases separated the two germline ends.

The chain combines TRBV12-3 or TRBV12-4 with TRBJ2-4; possible D gene TRBD1, 5 bases. Between the trimmed V and J ends, which lost 6 bases and 15 bases, there was a span of 15 bases. This CDR3 is 11 amino acids long. The CDR3 reads CASSQSGRRYF. Here the CDR3 DNA reads TGTGCCAGCAGCCAATCAGGGCGCCGGTACTTC.

The V and J genes are TRBV19 and TRBJ2-3; 8 bases are shared with TRBD2. Unmatched junction bases numbered 3, after V lost 2 bases and J lost 2 bases. Per germline, CDR1 LNHDA and CDR2 SQIVND (reference sequence). The CDR3 loop spans 15 amino acids. The chain's CDR3 is CASSIRAGVTDTQYF. CDR3 coding DNA: TGTGCCAGTAGTATAAGAGCGGGGGTCACAGATACGCAGTATTTT.

V and J are TRBV10-3 and TRBJ2-1, with D perhaps assigned TRBD1 or TRBD2 (6 bases each). The CDR3 covers 13 residues. Germline loops: CDR1 ENHRY, CDR2 SYGVKD. V was shortened by 5 bases and J by 10 bases, with 15 bases between the two germline ends. The CDR3 protein is CAISRGDGGEQFF. The DNA of the CDR3 is TGTGCCATCAGTAGGGGGGACGGCGGGGAGCAGTTCTTC.

The chain uses TRBV19 and TRBJ2-3; possible D gene TRBD2, 5 bases. The CDR3 runs to 15 residues. V was cut by 4 bases and J by 2 bases, with 13 bases left in between. The germline gives CDR1 LNHDA, CDR2 SQIVND (reference sequence). This chain's CDR3 is CASSTDGSSTDTQYF. In DNA, the CDR3 is TGTGCCAGTAGTACCGATGGGAGCTCCACAGATACGCAGTATTTT.

The chain uses TRBV19 and TRBJ1-2, with D perhaps matching TRBD1 (5 bases). Germline loops: CDR1 LNHDA, CDR2 SQIVND (reference sequence). Deletions cut 1 base from V and 2 bases from J, with 8 bases between. The CDR3 sequence is 14 residues long. The CDR3 region has the DNA TGTGCCAGTAGTATAGGAAACAGGAACTATGGCTACACCTTC. It specifies CASSIGNRNYGYTF.

This chain connects TRBV21-1 to TRBJ1-2; the D segment call TRBD1 is taken from the table without a DNA check. TRBV21-1 is termed a pseudogene. The CDR3 has 14 residues. CDR3 sequence reads: CASSKGDRAGGYTF. The CDR3 DNA is TGTGCCAGCAGCAAAGGAGACAGGGCCGGTGGCTACACCTTC.

The chain carries TRBV29-1 and TRBJ2-1; D is perhaps TRBD1 (5 bases). Germline V CDR1 and CDR2: SQVTM, ANQGSEA. The CDR3 spans 14 residues. The ends were cut back, 0 bases at V and 8 bases at J, with 14 bases in the middle. The CDR3 DNA is TGCAGCGTTGAAGATATCTCGACAGAGGATGAGCAGTTCTTC. Translation: CSVEDISTEDEQFF.

The chain has TRBV3-1 (or the pseudogene TRBV3-2) and TRBJ1-6, with D unclear. The CDR3 runs to 17 residues. CDR1 is LGHDT and CDR2 is YNNKEL in the germline V gene (reference sequence). V was trimmed by 3 bases and J by 0 bases, leaving 12 bases between them. The CDR3, as DNA: TGTGCCAGCAGCCAGGGCAGACGGAGCTCCTATAATTCACCCCTCCACTTT. Its translation is CASSQGRRSSYNSPLHF.

The V call is TRBV11-2, the J call TRBJ1-3, with D unclear. Germline V gives CDR1 SGHAT, CDR2 FQNNGV. This CDR3 has 13 amino acids. Trimming took 5 bases from V and 0 from J, leaving 5 bases between them. In nucleotides, the CDR3 is TGTGCCAGCAGCCGGGGCTCTGGAAACACCATATATTTT. Translated, it gives CASSRGSGNTIYF.

The rearrangement links TRBV21-1 to TRBJ2-2; TRBD1 is the table's D call and was not checked against the DNA. TRBV21-1 constitutes a pseudogene. This CDR3 contains 15 residues. Here the CDR3 DNA reads TGTGCCAGCAGCTGCCGGGACATAGACACCGGGGAGCTGTTTTTT. As protein: CASSCRDIDTGELFF.

The J gene is TRBJ1-1, the V gene TRBV5-1; weak D call: TRBD1 (5 bases). The CDR3 is 15 residues long. The V gene's germline CDR1 is SGHRS and CDR2 YFSETQ. Trimming took 1 base from V and 0 from J, leaving 10 bases between them. In DNA form, the CDR3 reads TGCGCCAGCAGCTTGAACCCACAGGTGAACACTGAAGCTTTCTTT. It codes for CASSLNPQVNTEAFF.

This clone was seen only once. The chain carries TRBV2 and TRBJ1-2, with D possibly being TRBD1 (5 bases). Germline V gene data show CDR1 as SNHLY and CDR2 as FYNNEI. The length of the CDR3 is 14 residues. Trimming removed 7 bases from V and 0 bases from J, with 12 bases in between. The CDR3 loop reads CASMGGRTNYGYTF. The CDR3 DNA reads as TGTGCCAGCATGGGGGGACGTACTAACTATGGCTACACCTTC.

This chain joins TRBV6-6 and TRBJ2-2, with TRBD2 as a possible D gene (7 bases). V lost 4 bases to trimming and J lost 1 base, with 13 bases between them. CDR3 length: 16 residues. Germline CDR1 MNHNY, CDR2 SVGAGI (reference sequence). The CDR3 loop reads CASSFSGGRNTGELFF. The CDR3 region has the DNA TGTGCCAGCAGTTTTTCCGGGGGGCGGAACACCGGGGAGCTGTTTTTT.

The chain carries TRBV2 and TRBJ2-3; 7 bases line up with TRBD2. Germline CDR1 reads SNHLY; CDR2 reads FYNNEI. This CDR3 is 15 amino acids long. The V segment lost 5 bases and the J segment 2 bases; nucleotides outside the gene matches: 7. CDR3 residues: CASSRTRLPTDTQYF. CDR3 DNA sequence: TGTGCCAGCAGTCGGACTAGGCTCCCCACAGATACGCAGTATTTT. The variable domain in full, completed from reference TRBV2 and TRBJ2-3, reads EPEVTQTPSHQVTQMGQEVILRCVPISNHLYFYWYRQILGQKVEFLVSFYNNEISEKSEIFDDQFSVERPDGSNFTLKIRSTKLEDSAMYFCASSRTRLPTDTQYFGPGTRLTVL.